A single sample is the source of the 22 T cell receptor beta chains below, sequenced in a study of cytomegalovirus exposure and HLA in healthy donors. Use of 60 Vbeta and 13 Jbeta primers characterized the PCR. Only in-frame clones appear in the TCRdb table, and some are missing; sequencing was by immunoSEQ multiplex PCR. The sample holds under 200,000 clones, approximately 71% seen once. The source material was PBMCs. These receptors all stem from a male donor in good health and CMV-seronegative.

On this clone itself: One end of the junction fails to match germline, which may point to a read error. The V and J genes are TRBV7-9 and TRBJ1-1, with a weak D call TRBD1 (6 bases). Germline V CDR1 and CDR2: SEHNR, FQNEAQ (reference sequence). The CDR3 length is 12 residues. The CDR3 DNA is TGTTCCAGCAGCGACGACAGGTTTCAAGCTTTCTTT. Translated, it gives CSSSDDRFQAFF.

The chain has TRBV30 and TRBJ1-5; tentatively, D is TRBD1 (5 bases). The CDR3 has 16 amino acids. V gave up 5 bases and J gave up 0 bases, with 17 bases separating them. Per the germline V gene, CDR1 is GTSNPN and CDR2 is SVGIG (reference sequence). The CDR3 DNA reads as TGTGCCTGGCGGGACGGAGGGCCTAATAGCAATCAGCCCCAGCATTTT. It is translated as CAWRDGGPNSNQPQHF.

This chain's CDR3 is CASSSTGNPGNTIYF. The DNA for the CDR3 is TGTGCCAGCAGCTCAACCGGGAACCCTGGAAACACCATATATTTT. This rearrangement joins TRBV4-2 to TRBJ1-3; D is unresolved. The CDR3 is 15 residues long. V was pared by 5 bases and J by 2 bases, with 13 bases between. The germline V gene has CDR1 LGHNA and CDR2 YNFKEQ.

This clone was observed a few times. The J gene is TRBJ2-1, the V gene TRBV14, with D maybe TRBD1 (6 bases). V lost 1 base and J 11 bases, leaving 18 bases between the germline ends. CDR1 and CDR2 from the germline V gene are SGHDN and FVKESK. The CDR3 has 15 amino acids. The CDR3 loop reads CASSQVSTGRGKQFF. CDR3 coding DNA: TGTGCCAGCAGCCAAGTATCGACAGGCAGGGGTAAGCAGTTCTTC.

The rearrangement links TRBV18 to TRBJ2-4; TRBD2 might be the D (5 bases). CDR1 is KGHSH, CDR2 LQKENI, per germline. The V end lost 2 bases, the J end lost 2 bases, and 10 bases lay between the germline ends. The CDR3 spans 15 residues. CDR3 nucleotide sequence: TGTGCCAGCTCACCAACGGGATCGACCAAAAACATTCAGTACTTC. The encoded protein is CASSPTGSTKNIQYF.

This sequence joins TRBV11-1 and TRBJ2-5, with D uncertain. Germline V gene lookup returns CDR1 SGHAT and CDR2 FQDESV (reference sequence). The CDR3 loop spans 13 amino acids. V was clipped by 5 bases and J by 5 bases, with 12 bases between them. This CDR3 reads CASSLSGSETQYF. The CDR3 nucleotides are TGTGCCAGCAGCCTATCAGGTTCGGAGACCCAGTACTTC.

The chain couples TRBV7-9 to TRBJ1-5; unclear D gene. Germline assignment: CDR1 SEHNR and CDR2 FQNEAQ (reference sequence). The CDR3 covers 12 residues. The V and J ends lost 1 base and 6 bases respectively, with 4 bases between them. CDR3 coding DNA: TGTGCCAGCAGCTTAGGGGCTCAGCCCCAGCATTTT. Its protein product is CASSLGAQPQHF.

The V call is TRBV5-1, the J call TRBJ2-3; 7 bases are shared with TRBD1. J was trimmed by 6 bases and V by 2 bases; bases with no gene match: 3. Germline CDR1 SGHRS, CDR2 YFSETQ. This CDR3 comprises 13 residues. The CDR3: CASSFPQGDTQYF. The DNA for the CDR3 is TGCGCCAGCAGCTTCCCACAGGGGGATACGCAGTATTTT.

This clone was observed once. The V and J genes are TRBV7-9 and TRBJ2-5, with TRBD2 as a possible D gene (6 bases). This CDR3 spans 13 amino acids. Trimming took 4 bases from V and 3 from J, leaving 9 bases between them. Per the germline V gene, CDR1 is SEHNR and CDR2 is FQNEAQ (reference sequence). The CDR3 region is CASSWGGEETQYF. The CDR3 nucleotides read TGTGCCAGCAGCTGGGGCGGGGAAGAGACCCAGTACTTC.

This rearrangement joins TRBV2 to TRBJ2-7; weak D call: TRBD2 (6 bases). The germline V gene has CDR1 SNHLY and CDR2 FYNNEI. V lost 4 bases and J 2 bases, leaving 12 bases between the germline ends. There are 14 residues in the CDR3. The DNA of the CDR3 is TGTGCCAGCAGTGTAGGAGGGAACACCTACGAGCAGTACTTC. Protein product: CASSVGGNTYEQYF.

On this clone: The junction shows a germline mismatch at one end, possibly a read error. V usage is TRBV30 and J usage is TRBJ1-1, with 9 bases lining up with TRBD1. Per germline, CDR1 GTSNPN and CDR2 SVGIG (reference sequence). This CDR3 has 14 residues. CDR3 protein: CAWSILTGGSVTIF. In DNA, the CDR3 is TGTGCCTGGAGTATCCTTACAGGGGGCTCGGTTACGATCTTT.

CDR3 protein: CASSSGDRGLDEQYF. For the CDR3, the DNA is TGTGCCAGCAGCTCAGGCGACAGGGGGCTAGACGAGCAGTACTTC. The V gene is TRBV7-6, the J gene TRBJ2-7; 10 nucleotides line up with TRBD1. The CDR3 loop spans 15 amino acids. J gave up 5 bases and V 4 bases, and 8 bases lay outside the gene matches. The germline CDR1 and CDR2 sequences are SGHVS and FNYEAQ. The whole variable domain, filled in from reference TRBV7-6 and TRBJ2-7, reads GAGVSQSPRYKVTKRGQDVALRCDPISGHVSLYWYRQALGQGPEFLTYFNYEAQQDKSGLPNDRFSAERPEGSISTLTIQRTEQRDSAMYRCASSSGDRGLDEQYFGPGTRLTVT.

The chain links TRBV2 to TRBJ2-4, with 7 bases fitting TRBD1. CDR3 size: 11 residues. Germline lookup yields CDR1 SNHLY and CDR2 FYNNEI. Trimming took 1 base from V and 12 from J; bases not matched to a gene: 0. In DNA, the CDR3 is TGTGCCAGCAGTGAAGACAGGGGTCAGTACTTC. Translated: CASSEDRGQYF.

This clone showed up just once. V usage is TRBV6-6 and J usage is TRBJ1-5; tentative D call: TRBD1 (5 bases). CDR1 MNHNY and CDR2 SVGAGI come from the germline V gene (reference sequence). The CDR3 has 14 residues. The V and J ends lost 4 bases and 3 bases respectively, with 10 bases between them. The CDR3 loop reads CASSWGVNNQPQHF. CDR3 coding DNA: TGTGCCAGCAGTTGGGGGGTGAACAATCAGCCCCAGCATTTT.

The chain is built from TRBV4-1 and TRBJ2-1; no reliable D call. Germline V gives CDR1 MGHRA, CDR2 YSYEKL. Deletions cut 3 bases from V and 5 bases from J, with 11 bases between. The CDR3 extends over 14 amino acids. In nucleotides, the CDR3 is TGCGCCAGCAGCCACCAGCGTTTCGACAATGAGCAGTTCTTC. Translated: CASSHQRFDNEQFF.

The rearrangement links TRBV30 to TRBJ2-7; TRBD1 matches 8 bases. The CDR3 loop spans 14 amino acids. Per germline, CDR1 GTSNPN and CDR2 SVGIG (reference sequence). After removal of 0 bases from V and 6 bases from J, the junction contained 7 bases not matched to a gene. The CDR3: CAWSVGGTGGEQYF. Written as DNA, the CDR3 is TGTGCCTGGAGTGTAGGTGGGACAGGAGGCGAGCAGTACTTC. Using reference TRBV30 and TRBJ2-7 for the parts outside the CDR3, the full variable domain is SQTIHQWPATLVQPVGSPLSLECTVEGTSNPNLYWYRQAAGRGLQLLFYSVGIGQISSEVPQNLSASRPQDRQFILSSKKLLLSDSGFYLCAWSVGGTGGEQYFGPGTRLTVT.

V and J are TRBV28 and TRBJ1-2; 10 bases are shared with TRBD1. The CDR3 runs 18 residues. The germline V gene has CDR1 MDHEN and CDR2 SYDVKM. Germline trimming cut 8 bases from V and 4 bases from J; bases unmatched to any gene: 19. CDR3 sequence reads: CASPPSGTGDPISYGYTF. The CDR3 DNA follows: TGTGCCAGCCCCCCCAGCGGGACAGGGGACCCCATAAGCTATGGCTACACCTTC.

The chain joins TRBV28 to TRBJ1-6, with TRBD1 identical over 7 bases. Per the germline V gene, CDR1 is MDHEN and CDR2 is SYDVKM. V trimming: 4 bases; J trimming: 10 bases; junction bases outside the gene matches: 13. This CDR3 is 16 amino acids long. The CDR3: CASSSYGQVQKSPLHF. The CDR3 coding sequence is TGTGCCAGCAGTTCCTACGGACAGGTTCAAAAATCACCCCTCCACTTT.

This clone was seen more than once but under ten times. J is TRBJ1-5 and V is TRBV7-9; 7 positions match TRBD1. After removal of 5 bases from V and 5 bases from J, the junction contained 9 bases not matched to a gene. Per germline, CDR1 SEHNR and CDR2 FQNEAQ (reference sequence). This CDR3 has 15 amino acids. CDR3 loop: CASSLGQAKDQPQHF. The CDR3 DNA is TGTGCCAGCAGCCTTGGACAGGCGAAAGATCAGCCCCAGCATTTT.

The genes are TRBV27 and TRBJ2-3; 12 bases map to TRBD2. This CDR3 spans 17 amino acids. V shed 3 bases, J shed 0 bases, and the junction held 4 bases outside the gene matches. Germline V lookup: CDR1 MNHEY, CDR2 SMNVEV (reference sequence). CDR3 coding DNA: TGTGCCAGCAGTTTGACTAGCGGGAGACTTAGCACAGATACGCAGTATTTT. It yields the protein CASSLTSGRLSTDTQYF.

The chain joins TRBV30 to TRBJ2-7, with no clear D. The CDR3 runs 11 residues. Germline V CDR1 and CDR2: GTSNPN, SVGIG (reference sequence). V was pared by 4 bases and J by 6 bases, with 10 bases between. Here the CDR3 DNA reads TGTGCCTGGACTTACAGTTCCGAGCAGTACTTC. This gives the protein CAWTYSSEQYF. Using reference TRBV30 and TRBJ2-7 for the parts outside the CDR3, the full variable domain is SQTIHQWPATLVQPVGSPLSLECTVEGTSNPNLYWYRQAAGRGLQLLFYSVGIGQISSEVPQNLSASRPQDRQFILSSKKLLLSDSGFYLCAWTYSSEQYFGPGTRLTVT.

This clone was counted a single time. The chain employs TRBV30 and TRBJ2-1; 7 bases are a match to TRBD1. The CDR3 runs 15 residues. J gave up 5 bases and V 0 bases, and 7 bases lay outside the gene matches. CDR1 is GTSNPN, CDR2 SVGIG, per germline (reference sequence). CDR3 DNA sequence: TGTGCCTGGAGTGTACGAACGGGACAGAACAATGAGCAGTTCTTC. Translated, it gives CAWSVRTGQNNEQFF.